This T cell receptor beta chain emerged from a study of patients and donors after allogeneic stem cell transplantation. V was pared by 4 bases and J by 0 bases, with 18 bases between. CDR3 length equals 17 residues. TCRdb processed the RT-PCR reads anew with MiXCR; each CDR3 protein has one entry. The sample shows over 400,000 distinct CDR3 sequences, under 20% of them seen only once. Sequenced material: blood, either unsorted or a sorted T cell fraction (not recorded which). The receptor comes from a human donor who was either an allogeneic HSCT recipient or a stem cell or donor lymphocyte infusion donor (not recorded which). It is not recorded whose cells these are; they may come from a transplant donor. The gene calls are TRBV12-3 or TRBV12-4 and TRBJ1-1; the D gene is possibly TRBD1 (5 bases). Here the CDR3 DNA reads TGTGCCAGCAGTTGGATTCGTGGGGCTAAAATGAACACTGAAGCTTTCTTT. This gives the protein CASSWIRGAKMNTEAFF.